The rows below give T cell receptor beta chains drawn from one sample of a study of lymphopenia after photon versus proton radiotherapy. The protocol was immunoSEQ multiplex PCR, while the TCRdb copy is restricted to in-frame clones and leaves out a portion. The sample holds about 68,000 clones, about nine tenths seen once. The sequencing used peripheral blood, collected from a patient treated with photon-based radiotherapy. Every receptor here comes from a woman in her seventies with pancreatic cancer. Each CDR3 is given with its conserved first and last residue. A D gene is named only where the DNA matches it firmly.

d_call j_call v_call cdr3_nt cdr3_aa
NA TRBJ2-5 TRBV5-1 TGCGCCAGCAGCTCTACACAGGGACAAGAGACCCAGTACTTC CASSSTQGQETQYF
TRBD1 TRBJ1-1 TRBV6-5 TGTGCCAGCATCTTGAAGGGGGCTGGTGAAGCTTTCTTT CASILKGAGEAFF
TRBD1 TRBJ1-4 TRBV7-9 TGTGCCAGCAGCCTCCAGGGGGGAACAACTAATGAAAAACTGTTTTTT CASSLQGGTTNEKLFF
NA TRBJ2-7 TRBV5-3 TGTGCCAGAAGCTTACCAGGCGCATCTACTTACGAGCAGTACTTC CARSLPGASTYEQYF
TRBD2 TRBJ2-7 TRBV7-8 TGTGCCAGCAGCGCCTGGACTAGCGGGAATTCCTACGAGCAGTACTTC CASSAWTSGNSYEQYF
TRBD2 TRBJ2-7 TRBV16 TGTGCCAGCAGCCAATCTGCACTAGCGGAGCATTACGAGCAGTACTTC CASSQSALAEHYEQYF
NA TRBJ2-1 TRBV5-6 TGTGCCAGCAGCTTGGTGGGGCGGATAATCGGTGATCATGAGCAGTTCTTC CASSLVGRIIGDHEQFF
TRBD1 TRBJ1-4 TRBV19 TGTGCCAGTAGTATATTCGCGACAGGGGCCGAAAAACTGTTTTTT CASSIFATGAEKLFF
NA TRBJ2-3 TRBV4-2 TGTGCCAGCAGCCAAGCCCAGTTCACAGATACGCAGTATTTT CASSQAQFTDTQYF
TRBD2 TRBJ2-2 TRBV19 TGTGCCAGTAGTATGCGGGGGGTTGGTACCGGGGAGCTGTTTTTT CASSMRGVGTGELFF
NA TRBJ2-5 TRBV5-1 TGCGCCAGCAGCTTGGCCTTGGCAGACCAAGAGACCCAGTACTTC CASSLALADQETQYF
NA TRBJ2-2 TRBV7-2 TGTGCCAGCAGCTTAGAAGCTCAGGGTAGCGCCGGGGAGCTGTTTTTT CASSLEAQGSAGELFF